This T cell receptor beta chain was sequenced for a study of T cell responses to AZD1222 COVID-19 vaccine. Study results and caveats: Clonal diversity was possibly underestimated, and white British individuals and females predominated among donors. Two doses of AZD1222 preceded a rise in Spike-specific TCR breadth and depth.

CDR1 and CDR2 from the germline V gene are SEHNR and FQNEAQ (reference sequence). This CDR3 is built from 15 residues. V was pared by 1 base and J by 5 bases, with 7 bases of the junction left unmatched. A remark on this clone: Its antigen is undetermined.

The data were produced by immunoSEQ multiplex PCR, yet TCRdb's version contains in-frame clones alone and is incomplete. The table shows about 140,000 clones, with 80% to 95% occurring only once. The chain is built from TRBV7-9 and TRBJ1-1; 7 bases are shared with TRBD1. Material: peripheral blood, obtained on day 0 of MenACWY control vaccination. The sequence derives from an adult in good health. The CDR3 bases are TGTGCCAGCAGCTTAGTCCAGGGGGGTGGGACTGAAGCTTTCTTT. It is translated as CASSLVQGGGTEAFF.